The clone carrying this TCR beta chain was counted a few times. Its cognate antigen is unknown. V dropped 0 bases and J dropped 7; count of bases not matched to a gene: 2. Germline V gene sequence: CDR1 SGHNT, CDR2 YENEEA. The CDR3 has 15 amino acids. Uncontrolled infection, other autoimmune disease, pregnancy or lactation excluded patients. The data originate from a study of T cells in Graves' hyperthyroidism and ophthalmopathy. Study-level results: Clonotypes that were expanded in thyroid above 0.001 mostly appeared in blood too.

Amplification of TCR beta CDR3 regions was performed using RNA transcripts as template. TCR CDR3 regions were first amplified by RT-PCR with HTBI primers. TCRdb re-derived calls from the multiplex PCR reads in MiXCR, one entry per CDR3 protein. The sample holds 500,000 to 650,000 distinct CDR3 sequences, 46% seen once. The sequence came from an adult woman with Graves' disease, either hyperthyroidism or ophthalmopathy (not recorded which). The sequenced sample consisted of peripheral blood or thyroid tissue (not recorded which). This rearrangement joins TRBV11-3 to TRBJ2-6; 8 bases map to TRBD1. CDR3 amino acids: CASSLDGQGANVLTF. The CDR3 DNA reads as TGTGCCAGCAGCTTAGACGGACAGGGAGCCAACGTCCTGACTTTC.